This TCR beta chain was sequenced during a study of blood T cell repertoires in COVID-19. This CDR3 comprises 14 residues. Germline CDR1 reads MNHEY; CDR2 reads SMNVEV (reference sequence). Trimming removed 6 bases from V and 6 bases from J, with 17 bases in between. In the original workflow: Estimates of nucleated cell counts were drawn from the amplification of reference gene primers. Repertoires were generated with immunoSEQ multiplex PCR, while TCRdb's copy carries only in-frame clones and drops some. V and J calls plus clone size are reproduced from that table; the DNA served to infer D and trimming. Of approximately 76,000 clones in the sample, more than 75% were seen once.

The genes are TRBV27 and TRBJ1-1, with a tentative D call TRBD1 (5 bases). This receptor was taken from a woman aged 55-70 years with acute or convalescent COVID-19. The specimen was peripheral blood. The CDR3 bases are TGTGCCAGCAGGACAGACTTGAGGTATTCTGAAGCTTTCTTT. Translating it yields CASRTDLRYSEAFF.